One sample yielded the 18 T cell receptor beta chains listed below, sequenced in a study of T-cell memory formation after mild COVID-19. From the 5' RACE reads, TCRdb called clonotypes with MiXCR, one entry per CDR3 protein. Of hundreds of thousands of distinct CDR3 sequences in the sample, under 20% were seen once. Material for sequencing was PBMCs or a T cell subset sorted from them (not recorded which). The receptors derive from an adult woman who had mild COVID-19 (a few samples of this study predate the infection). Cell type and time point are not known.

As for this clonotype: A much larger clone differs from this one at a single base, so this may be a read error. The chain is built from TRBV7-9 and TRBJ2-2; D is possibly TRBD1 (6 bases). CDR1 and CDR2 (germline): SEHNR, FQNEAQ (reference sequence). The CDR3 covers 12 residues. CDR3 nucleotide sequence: TGTGCCAGCAGCCGGGACACCGGGAAGCTGTTTTTT. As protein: CASSRDTGKLFF.

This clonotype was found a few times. CDR3 sequence (DNA): TGTGCCAGCAGCTTAGAACAGGTATTGAACACTGAAGCTTTCTTT. The encoded protein is CASSLEQVLNTEAFF. The chain is built from TRBV7-9 and TRBJ1-1; perhaps TRBD1 as D (5 bases). The CDR3 is 15 amino acids. Deletions cut 1 base from V and 0 bases from J, with 9 bases between. Per the germline V gene, CDR1 is SEHNR and CDR2 is FQNEAQ (reference sequence).

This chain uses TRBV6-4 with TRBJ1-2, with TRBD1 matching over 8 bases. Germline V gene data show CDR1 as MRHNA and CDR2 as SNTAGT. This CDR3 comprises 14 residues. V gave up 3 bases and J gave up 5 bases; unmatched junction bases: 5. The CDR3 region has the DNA TGTGCCAGCAGTGATTCGTACAGGGGGTATGGCTACACCTTC. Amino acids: CASSDSYRGYGYTF.

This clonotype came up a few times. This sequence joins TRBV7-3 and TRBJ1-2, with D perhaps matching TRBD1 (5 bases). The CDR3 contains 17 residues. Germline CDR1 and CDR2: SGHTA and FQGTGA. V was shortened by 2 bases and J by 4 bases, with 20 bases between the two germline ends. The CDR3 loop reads CASSLGTAKDARYGYTF. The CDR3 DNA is TGTGCCAGCAGCTTAGGGACGGCCAAGGACGCTCGCTATGGCTACACCTTC.

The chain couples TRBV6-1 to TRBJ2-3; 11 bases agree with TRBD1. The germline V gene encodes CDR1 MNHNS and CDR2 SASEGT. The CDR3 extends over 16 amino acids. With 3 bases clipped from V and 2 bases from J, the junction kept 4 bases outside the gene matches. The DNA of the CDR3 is TGTGCCAGCAGTGAGGGGACAGGGGGGATCACAGATACGCAGTATTTT. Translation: CASSEGTGGITDTQYF.

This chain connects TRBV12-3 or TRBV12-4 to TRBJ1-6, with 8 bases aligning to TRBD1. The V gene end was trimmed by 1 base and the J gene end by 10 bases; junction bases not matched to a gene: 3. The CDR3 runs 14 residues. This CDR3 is CASSLGQGISPLHF. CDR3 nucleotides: TGTGCCAGCAGTTTAGGACAGGGGATCTCACCCCTCCACTTT.

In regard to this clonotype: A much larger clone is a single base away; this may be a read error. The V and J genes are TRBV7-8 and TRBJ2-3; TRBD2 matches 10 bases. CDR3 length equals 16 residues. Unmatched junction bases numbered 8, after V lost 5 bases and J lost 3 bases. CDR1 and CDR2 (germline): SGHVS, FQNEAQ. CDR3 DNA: TGTGCCAGCAGCCCGGGACTAGCGAGAGGGACAGATACGCAGTATTTT. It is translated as CASSPGLARGTDTQYF.

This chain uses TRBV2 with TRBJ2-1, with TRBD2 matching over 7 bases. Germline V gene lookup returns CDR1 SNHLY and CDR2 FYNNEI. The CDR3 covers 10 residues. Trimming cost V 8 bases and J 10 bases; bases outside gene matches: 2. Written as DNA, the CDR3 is TGTGCCAGCGGACTAGGCGAGCAGTTCTTC. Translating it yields CASGLGEQFF. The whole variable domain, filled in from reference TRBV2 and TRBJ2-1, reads EPEVTQTPSHQVTQMGQEVILRCVPISNHLYFYWYRQILGQKVEFLVSFYNNEISEKSEIFDDQFSVERPDGSNFTLKIRSTKLEDSAMYFCASGLGEQFFGPGTRLTVL.

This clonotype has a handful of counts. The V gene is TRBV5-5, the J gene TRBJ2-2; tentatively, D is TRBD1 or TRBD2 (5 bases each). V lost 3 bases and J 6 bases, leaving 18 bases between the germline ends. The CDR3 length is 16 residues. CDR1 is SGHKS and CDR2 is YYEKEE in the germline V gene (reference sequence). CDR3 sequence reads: CASSSQPGPGPGELFF. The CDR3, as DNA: TGTGCCAGCAGCTCCCAACCGGGGCCGGGCCCCGGGGAGCTGTTTTTT.

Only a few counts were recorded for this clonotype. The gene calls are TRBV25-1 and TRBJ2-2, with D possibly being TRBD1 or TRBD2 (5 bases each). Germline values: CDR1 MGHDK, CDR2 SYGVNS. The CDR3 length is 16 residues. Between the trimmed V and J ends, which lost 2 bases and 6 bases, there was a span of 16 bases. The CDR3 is CASSETGRLPPGELFF. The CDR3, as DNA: TGTGCCAGCAGTGAAACGGGACGTCTACCCCCCGGGGAGCTGTTTTTT.

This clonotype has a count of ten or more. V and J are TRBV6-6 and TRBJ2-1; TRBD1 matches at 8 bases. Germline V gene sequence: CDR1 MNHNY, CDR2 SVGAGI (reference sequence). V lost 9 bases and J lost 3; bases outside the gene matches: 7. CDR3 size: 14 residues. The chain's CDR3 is CASRAGGSYNEQFF. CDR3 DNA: TGTGCCAGTAGAGCAGGGGGCAGCTACAATGAGCAGTTCTTC.

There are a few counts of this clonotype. The CDR3 reads CASSGGGLALEQYF. The DNA of the CDR3 is TGTGCCAGCAGCGGAGGAGGACTAGCCCTCGAGCAGTACTTC. The chain is built from TRBV5-5 and TRBJ2-7; 8 bases are a match to TRBD2. The CDR3 is 14 amino acids. J gave up 6 bases and V 4 bases, and 9 bases lay outside the gene matches. CDR1 SGHKS and CDR2 YYEKEE come from the germline V gene (reference sequence).

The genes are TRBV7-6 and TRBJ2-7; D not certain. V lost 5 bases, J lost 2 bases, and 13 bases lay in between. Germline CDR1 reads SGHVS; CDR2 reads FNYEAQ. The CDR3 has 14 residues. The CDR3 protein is CASSNHPGAYEQYF. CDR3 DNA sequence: TGTGCCAGCAGCAACCACCCGGGCGCCTACGAGCAGTACTTC.

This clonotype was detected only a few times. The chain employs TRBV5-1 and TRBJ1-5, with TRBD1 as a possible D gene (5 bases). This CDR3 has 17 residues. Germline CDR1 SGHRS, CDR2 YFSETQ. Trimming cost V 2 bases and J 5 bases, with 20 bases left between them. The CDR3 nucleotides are TGCGCCAGCAGCTTATCCGCCAGGATCGTAGGGGATCAGCCCCAGCATTTT. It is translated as CASSLSARIVGDQPQHF.

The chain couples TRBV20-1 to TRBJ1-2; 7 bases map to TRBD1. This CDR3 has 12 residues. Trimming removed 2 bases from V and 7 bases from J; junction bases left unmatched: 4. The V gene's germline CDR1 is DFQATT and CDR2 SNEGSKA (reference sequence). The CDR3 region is CSARLQGGGYTF. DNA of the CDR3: TGCAGTGCTAGACTTCAGGGGGGTGGCTACACCTTC.

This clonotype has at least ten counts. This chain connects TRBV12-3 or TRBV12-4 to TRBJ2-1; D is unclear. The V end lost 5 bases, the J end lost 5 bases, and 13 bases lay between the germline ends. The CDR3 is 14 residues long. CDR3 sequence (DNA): TGTGCCAGCAGTCCACCCCCCAGAAACAATGAGCAGTTCTTC. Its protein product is CASSPPPRNNEQFF.

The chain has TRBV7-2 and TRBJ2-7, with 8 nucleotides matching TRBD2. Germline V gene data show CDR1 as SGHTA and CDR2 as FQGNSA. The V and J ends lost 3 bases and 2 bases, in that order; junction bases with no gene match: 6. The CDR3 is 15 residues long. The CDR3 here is CASSFGIGGAYEQYF. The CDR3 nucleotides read TGTGCCAGCAGCTTTGGTATCGGGGGGGCCTACGAGCAGTACTTC.

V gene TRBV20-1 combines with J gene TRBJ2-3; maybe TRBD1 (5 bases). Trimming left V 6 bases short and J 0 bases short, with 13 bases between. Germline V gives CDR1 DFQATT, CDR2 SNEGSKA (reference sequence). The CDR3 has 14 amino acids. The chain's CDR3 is CSAKDKMSTDTQYF. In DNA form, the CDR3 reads TGCAGTGCCAAGGACAAAATGAGCACAGATACGCAGTATTTT.